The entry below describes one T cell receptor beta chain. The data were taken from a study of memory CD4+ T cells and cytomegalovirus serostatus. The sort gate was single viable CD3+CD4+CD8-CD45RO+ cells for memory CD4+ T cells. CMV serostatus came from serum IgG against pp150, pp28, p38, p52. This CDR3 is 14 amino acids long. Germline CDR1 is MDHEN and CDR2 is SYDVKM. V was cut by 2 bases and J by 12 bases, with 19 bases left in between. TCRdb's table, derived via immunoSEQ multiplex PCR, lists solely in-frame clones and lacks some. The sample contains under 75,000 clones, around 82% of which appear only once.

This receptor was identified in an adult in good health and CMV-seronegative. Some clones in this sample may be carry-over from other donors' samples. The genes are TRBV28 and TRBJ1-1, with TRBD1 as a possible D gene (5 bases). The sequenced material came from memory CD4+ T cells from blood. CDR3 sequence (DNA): TGTGCCAGCAGTTTAATGAACTTGGGGGGGGAGCCTTTCTTT. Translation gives CASSLMNLGGEPFF.